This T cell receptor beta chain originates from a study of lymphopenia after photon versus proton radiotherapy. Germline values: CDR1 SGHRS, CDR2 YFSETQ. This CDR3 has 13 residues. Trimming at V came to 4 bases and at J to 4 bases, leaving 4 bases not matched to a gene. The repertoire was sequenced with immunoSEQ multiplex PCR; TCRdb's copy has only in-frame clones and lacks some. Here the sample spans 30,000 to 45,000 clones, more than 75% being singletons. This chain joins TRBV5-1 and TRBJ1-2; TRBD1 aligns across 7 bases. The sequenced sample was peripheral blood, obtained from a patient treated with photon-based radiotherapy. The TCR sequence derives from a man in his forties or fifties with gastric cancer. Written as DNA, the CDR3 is TGCGCCAGCAGCGCCGGGACAGCCTATGGCTACACCTTC. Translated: CASSAGTAYGYTF.